This TCR beta chain was identified in a study of blood T cell repertoires in COVID-19. Across the study: Samples representing acute and convalescent COVID-19 were sourced from the United States, Italy and Spain. T cells, B-cell-depleted T cells, or PBMCs provided the cDNA or gDNA that served as material.

Original data processing: The assay estimated nucleated cells by amplifying reference gene primers. Repertoires were generated with immunoSEQ multiplex PCR, while TCRdb's copy carries only in-frame clones and drops some. That table furnishes V, J and clone size, whereas the DNA furnished D and trimming. This sample carries under 300,000 clones, 86% of them seen once, and the ten largest clones take 3%. The length of the CDR3 is 15 residues. CDR1 is MNHEY and CDR2 is SVGEGT in the germline V gene. Trimming removed 6 bases from V and 7 bases from J; junction bases left unmatched: 12. The clonotype was recovered from a woman under 40 with active or convalescent COVID-19. The rearrangement links TRBV6-2 or TRBV6-3 to TRBJ2-7; 10 nucleotides agree with TRBD2. Sequenced: peripheral blood. The CDR3 is CASRPSGGPSGEQYF. DNA for the CDR3: TGTGCCAGCAGGCCTAGCGGGGGTCCCTCGGGAGAGCAGTACTTC.